Below are 29 T cell receptor beta chains sequenced from a single sample in a study of T cell repertoires and Cas9 in healthy adults. Assay used: immunoSEQ multiplex PCR; TCRdb lists only in-frame clones, some missing. The sample gives about 22,000 clones, roughly nine tenths of which show up once; 1.5% to 1.8% is in the top ten. The sequencing sample was made of CD4+ effector T cells (CD127+, CD25-, CD137-, CD154-) from PBMCs; culture status not recorded. The receptors stem from a human donor in good health.

The V call is TRBV7-9, the J call TRBJ1-2; 9 bases align to TRBD1. The CDR3 sequence is 15 residues long. The V segment lost 5 bases and the J segment 6 bases; nucleotides outside the gene matches: 10. Per germline, CDR1 SEHNR and CDR2 FQNEAQ (reference sequence). CDR3 DNA sequence: TGTGCCAGCAGCCGGGGTGGACAGGGGCTGGATGGCTACACCTTC. This encodes CASSRGGQGLDGYTF.

The chain links TRBV5-1 to TRBJ1-1; 10 bases map to TRBD1. CDR3 length: 17 residues. The germline V gene encodes CDR1 SGHRS and CDR2 YFSETQ. J gave up 3 bases and V 0 bases, and 8 bases lay outside the gene matches. CDR3 residues: CASSLVPGQGRDTEAFF. The CDR3 DNA reads TGCGCCAGCAGCTTGGTCCCGGGACAGGGGAGAGACACTGAAGCTTTCTTT. The entire variable domain, with the rest obtained from reference TRBV5-1 and TRBJ1-1, is as follows: KAGVTQTPRYLIKTRGQQVTLSCSPISGHRSVSWYQQTPGQGLQFLFEYFSETQRNKGNFPGRFSGRQFSNSRSEMNVSTLELGDSALYLCASSLVPGQGRDTEAFFGQGTRLTVV.

The table lists this clone with a count of one. The chain couples TRBV28 to TRBJ1-1; unclear D gene. Per the germline V gene, CDR1 is MDHEN and CDR2 is SYDVKM. The CDR3 is made up of 15 amino acids. V gave up 5 bases and J gave up 1 base, with 14 bases separating them. The CDR3 bases are TGTGCCAGCAGTAAAGGACGAGCCCGGAACACTGAAGCTTTCTTT. Translation: CASSKGRARNTEAFF.

This clone appeared a few times. This chain connects TRBV28 to TRBJ1-3; D call uncertain. CDR1 is MDHEN and CDR2 is SYDVKM in the germline V gene. V was trimmed by 2 bases and J by 1 base, leaving 12 bases between them. The CDR3 runs to 16 residues. CDR3 sequence reads: CASSLGSLRSGNTIYF. Written as DNA, the CDR3 is TGTGCCAGCAGTTTAGGTAGTCTTCGGTCTGGAAACACCATATATTTT.

In its sample, this clone was seen once. This chain connects TRBV7-8 to TRBJ1-1; 7 bases are a match to TRBD1. J was trimmed by 5 bases and V by 5 bases; bases with no gene match: 11. In germline, CDR1 is SGHVS, CDR2 FQNEAQ. CDR3 size: 15 residues. CDR3: CASSPSTGFATEAFF. Here the CDR3 DNA reads TGTGCCAGCAGCCCGTCGACAGGGTTTGCAACTGAAGCTTTCTTT.

This chain links TRBV2 with TRBJ1-3, with D perhaps matching TRBD1 (5 bases). Germline V CDR1 and CDR2: SNHLY, FYNNEI. This CDR3 is 14 amino acids long. Trimming removed 8 bases at V and 0 bases at J, with 11 bases between. The chain's CDR3 is CASGDGFSGNTIYF. The CDR3 DNA reads as TGTGCCAGCGGGGACGGATTCTCTGGAAACACCATATATTTT.

The V and J genes are TRBV27 and TRBJ2-7, with 7 nucleotides matching TRBD1. This CDR3 region has 14 residues. Germline V lookup: CDR1 MNHEY, CDR2 SMNVEV (reference sequence). V lost 6 bases, J lost 2 bases, and 7 bases stayed unmatched. The CDR3 protein is CASRARDRAYEQYF. The DNA for the CDR3 is TGTGCCAGCAGAGCCCGGGACAGAGCCTACGAGCAGTACTTC.

V usage is TRBV19 and J usage is TRBJ1-1; TRBD1 is a possible D gene (5 bases). The V gene lost 8 bases and the J gene lost 1 base, with 11 bases spanning the gap. Germline V gene sequence: CDR1 LNHDA, CDR2 SQIVND (reference sequence). The CDR3 spans 13 residues. The DNA of the CDR3 is TGTGCCAGTTCCAAGGGGCGGAACACTGAAGCTTTCTTT. It encodes CASSKGRNTEAFF.

V and J are TRBV19 and TRBJ2-3, with D perhaps matching TRBD1 or TRBD2 (5 bases each). The CDR3 spans 12 residues. Deletions cut 7 bases from V and 6 bases from J, with 11 bases between. Germline-derived CDR1 and CDR2 are LNHDA and SQIVND (reference sequence). The CDR3 nucleotides read TGTGCCAGTACCGGGACCTTGGATACGCAGTATTTT. The encoded protein is CASTGTLDTQYF.

V is TRBV11-2 and J is TRBJ2-3, with 8 bases fitting TRBD1. The CDR3 has 15 residues. J was trimmed by 7 bases and V by 1 base; bases with no gene match: 7. The germline CDR1 and CDR2 sequences are SGHAT and FQNNGV. This CDR3 reads CASSLVAQGGYTQYF. The CDR3 DNA follows: TGTGCCAGCAGCTTAGTAGCACAGGGGGGATATACGCAGTATTTT.

This clone was seen only once. This chain connects TRBV4-2 to TRBJ1-1, with D maybe TRBD1 (5 bases). Trimming pared 0 bases from V and 4 bases from J, leaving 15 bases between. Germline V gene sequence: CDR1 LGHNA, CDR2 YNFKEQ. The CDR3 runs 16 residues. CDR3 region: CASSQDHRQGPTEAFF. The DNA for the CDR3 is TGTGCCAGCAGCCAAGATCATAGGCAGGGACCCACTGAAGCTTTCTTT.

The chain links TRBV28 to TRBJ1-1; 9 bases match TRBD1. The trim removed 8 bases at V and 5 bases at J, leaving 6 bases unmatched. Germline V lookup: CDR1 MDHEN, CDR2 SYDVKM. The CDR3 extends over 13 amino acids. CDR3 sequence reads: CASGYRGRTEAFF. CDR3 nucleotides: TGTGCCAGCGGGTACAGGGGGCGGACTGAAGCTTTCTTT.

Remarks on this clone: No conserved phenylalanine or tryptophan ends this CDR3, so it is likely a read error. Here the CDR3 reads CSVSITGGYQEPQHS. CDR3 nucleotides: TGCAGTGTGTCAATAACAGGAGGGTATCAGGAGCCCCAGCATTCT. The chain couples TRBV29-1 to TRBJ1-5, with a tentative D call TRBD1 (5 bases). Germline V CDR1 and CDR2: SQVTM, ANQGSEA. The CDR3 contains 15 residues.

The chain carries TRBV6-1 and TRBJ1-3; the match to TRBD1 covers 8 bases. Trimming at V came to 6 bases and at J to 0 bases, leaving 4 bases not matched to a gene. CDR3 size: 15 residues. Germline CDR1 and CDR2: MNHNS and SASEGT. The CDR3 spells CASRTDRGSGNTIYF. Written as DNA, the CDR3 is TGTGCCAGCAGAACCGACAGGGGCTCTGGAAACACCATATATTTT.

This chain joins TRBV4-3 and TRBJ2-5; either TRBD1 or TRBD2 may supply D (6 bases each). The length of the CDR3 is 15 residues. Trimming shortened V by 3 bases and J by 1 base, and 12 bases separated the two germline ends. Germline V gene lookup returns CDR1 LGHNA and CDR2 YSLEER. CDR3 nucleotide sequence: TGCGCCAGCAGCCAGGGGGGACATCCCCAAGAGACCCAGTACTTC. Its protein product is CASSQGGHPQETQYF.

This clone has only one observation. This chain uses TRBV6-1 with TRBJ1-1, with D tentatively TRBD1 (5 bases). V was clipped by 8 bases and J by 8 bases, with 21 bases between them. The germline V gene has CDR1 MNHNS and CDR2 SASEGT. CDR3 length equals 14 residues. For the CDR3, the DNA is TGTGCCAGCTCCTTGTCCGGGACCCTCACCGAAGCTTTCTTT. It encodes CASSLSGTLTEAFF.

CDR3: CASSFPGGETQYF. The DNA for the CDR3 is TGTGCCAGCAGTTTTCCAGGAGGGGAGACCCAGTACTTC. The rearrangement joins TRBV2 to TRBJ2-5; D perhaps matches TRBD2 (6 bases). The V gene's germline CDR1 is SNHLY and CDR2 FYNNEI. The V gene lost 5 bases and the J gene lost 5 bases, with 12 bases spanning the gap. CDR3 size: 13 residues.

The rearrangement links TRBV6-1 to TRBJ2-1; 10 nucleotides align to TRBD1. Germline CDR1 is MNHNS and CDR2 is SASEGT. The V segment lost 7 bases and the J segment 5 bases; nucleotides outside the gene matches: 17. The CDR3 totals 18 residues. This CDR3 is CASIEIGGTGDPHNEQFF. The CDR3 DNA reads TGTGCCAGCATTGAGATAGGGGGGACAGGGGACCCTCACAATGAGCAGTTCTTC.

A note on this clone: Other DNA sequences in the sample encode the same CDR3. J is TRBJ2-1 and V is TRBV28; no firm D call. Germline values: CDR1 MDHEN, CDR2 SYDVKM. V was clipped by 8 bases and J by 6 bases, with 8 bases between them. The CDR3 runs to 11 residues. CDR3 DNA: TGTGCCAGCGCAACCTTCAATGAGCAGTTCTTC. Amino acids: CASATFNEQFF.

Of note for this clone: This sample includes further DNA sequences coding for the same CDR3. The V gene is TRBV9, the J gene TRBJ2-1, with D hard to call. The CDR3 spans 12 residues. Trimming shortened V by 2 bases and J by 5 bases, and 5 bases separated the two germline ends. The germline V gene has CDR1 SGDLS and CDR2 YYNGEE. In DNA, the CDR3 is TGTGCCAGCAGCGTGGCGGACAATGAGCAGTTCTTC. Protein: CASSVADNEQFF.

V usage is TRBV6-1 and J usage is TRBJ2-5, with 9 bases lining up with TRBD2. The CDR3 has 15 amino acids. Unmatched junction bases numbered 6, after V lost 7 bases and J lost 0 bases. Germline V gene sequence: CDR1 MNHNS, CDR2 SASEGT. DNA of the CDR3: TGTGCCAGCACCAGACTAGCGGCAAACCAAGAGACCCAGTACTTC. Amino acids: CASTRLAANQETQYF.

In this sample, this clone turned up a few times. The chain employs TRBV5-1 and TRBJ2-7; 9 bases are a match to TRBD2. The CDR3 spans 14 residues. V was pared by 4 bases and J by 7 bases, with 9 bases of the junction left unmatched. CDR1 SGHRS and CDR2 YFSETQ come from the germline V gene. CDR3 in DNA: TGCGCCAGCAGCCCCGGGGCGGGGGGGCCAGAGCAGTACTTC. Translating gives CASSPGAGGPEQYF.

The J gene is TRBJ1-2, the V gene TRBV11-2, with D maybe TRBD1 (5 bases). Germline loops: CDR1 SGHAT, CDR2 FQNNGV. The V and J ends lost 5 bases and 6 bases respectively, with 19 bases between them. The CDR3 has 15 residues. CDR3 sequence reads: CASSRNRFRDDGYTF. In DNA form, the CDR3 reads TGTGCCAGCAGCCGGAACAGGTTTCGGGACGATGGCTACACCTTC.

The chain's CDR3 is CASSFYGTGKTFF. CDR3 DNA: TGTGCCAGCAGTTTTTACGGGACAGGGAAAACTTTCTTT. The V call is TRBV27, the J call TRBJ1-1, with 9 bases identical to TRBD1. V shed 3 bases, J shed 12 bases, and the junction held 8 bases outside the gene matches. The CDR3 runs 13 residues. Germline lookup yields CDR1 MNHEY and CDR2 SMNVEV (reference sequence).

To note about this clone: The sample holds other DNA sequences that translate to the same CDR3. This chain joins TRBV15 and TRBJ1-5, with 10 bases matching TRBD1. CDR3 length: 16 amino acids. Trimming cost V 0 bases and J 5 bases; bases outside gene matches: 4. Looked up from germline, CDR1 is LNHNV and CDR2 is YYDKDF (reference sequence). CDR3 amino acids: CATSREGDRGDQPQHF. The CDR3 coding sequence is TGTGCCACCAGCAGAGAAGGGGACAGGGGAGATCAGCCCCAGCATTTT.

V is TRBV6-6 and J is TRBJ2-7, with a weak D call TRBD1 (7 bases). The CDR3 totals 14 residues. Per the germline V gene, CDR1 is MNHNY and CDR2 is SVGAGI (reference sequence). Trimming shortened V by 3 bases and J by 3 bases, and 12 bases separated the two germline ends. The CDR3 nucleotides are TGTGCCAGCAGTTATGGGCAGGGGGGCTACGAGCAGTACTTC. Translation: CASSYGQGGYEQYF.

The chain uses TRBV29-1 and TRBJ1-1; D perhaps matches TRBD1 (6 bases). V was pared by 1 base and J by 1 base, with 16 bases between. Germline-derived CDR1 and CDR2 are SQVTM and ANQGSEA. The CDR3 is 16 residues long. This CDR3 reads CSVEVAGRGQNTEAFF. The CDR3 DNA sequence: TGCAGCGTTGAAGTAGCGGGCAGGGGACAGAACACTGAAGCTTTCTTT. Full variable domain (outside the CDR3, taken from reference TRBV29-1 and TRBJ1-1): SAVISQKPSRDICQRGTSLTIQCQVDSQVTMMFWYRQQPGQSLTLIATANQGSEATYESGFVIDKFPISRPNLTFSTLTVSNMSPEDSSIYLCSVEVAGRGQNTEAFFGQGTRLTVV.

The chain combines TRBV5-1 with TRBJ2-5, with D perhaps TRBD2 (5 bases). Germline V lookup: CDR1 SGHRS, CDR2 YFSETQ. Trimming removed 5 bases at V and 3 bases at J, with 11 bases between. This CDR3 is built from 13 residues. The CDR3, as DNA: TGCGCCAGCAGACTTCTGGGAGAAGAGACCCAGTACTTC. This translates into CASRLLGEETQYF.

This chain uses TRBV18 with TRBJ2-2; TRBD1 agrees at 7 bases. The germline CDR1 and CDR2 sequences are KGHSH and LQKENI. The CDR3 length is 15 residues. V gave up 3 bases and J gave up 6 bases; unmatched junction bases: 7. In nucleotides, the CDR3 is TGTGCCAGCTCACCTTCGTCTACAGGGGCCGGGGAGCTGTTTTTT. This sequence encodes CASSPSSTGAGELFF.